The 5 T cell receptor beta chains below all came from one sample that was sequenced in a study of blood T cell repertoires in COVID-19 (TCRdb year 2020). Receptor amplification or capture employed the immunoSEQ multiplex PCR assay. The clones in this table, taken by TCRdb from immuneACCESS, are in-frame only. Not every clone is retained; where verified, under half of the shortfall comes from an unresolved V gene, and the cause of the rest is unknown. The sample includes fewer than 350,000 clones, with around 90% observed a single time. Just over 9.5% of the sample comes from the top ten. Source material: peripheral blood. All receptors come from a man aged 25-45 years with COVID-19, enrolled during active disease.

This rearrangement joins TRBV7-2 to TRBJ2-7, with TRBD1 matching 7 bases. Germline CDR1 is SGHTA and CDR2 is FQGNSA. The CDR3 spans 14 residues. V trimming: 5 bases; J trimming: 4 bases; junction bases outside the gene matches: 8. CDR3 loop: CASSIDRVGYEQYF. Written as DNA, the CDR3 is TGTGCCAGCAGCATAGACAGGGTGGGTTACGAGCAGTACTTC.

The rearrangement uses TRBV5-1 and TRBJ1-5, with unresolved D. Germline CDR1 SGHRS, CDR2 YFSETQ. V lost 0 bases, J lost 5 bases, and 6 bases lay in between. The CDR3 has 13 amino acids. The CDR3 loop is CASSLAPDQPQHF. The CDR3 DNA is TGCGCCAGCAGCTTGGCCCCGGATCAGCCCCAGCATTTT.

The chain uses TRBV28 and TRBJ2-2; perhaps TRBD1 as D (5 bases). Germline V lookup: CDR1 MDHEN, CDR2 SYDVKM. The V end lost 3 bases, the J end lost 0 bases, and 23 bases lay between the germline ends. The CDR3 has 20 residues. CDR3 coding DNA: TGTGCCAGCAGTTTGGGGCCGAGCGCCGCGGTTAGAACGAACACCGGGGAGCTGTTTTTT. Its protein is CASSLGPSAAVRTNTGELFF.

The rearrangement joins TRBV24-1 to TRBJ2-3, with a weak D call TRBD2 (6 bases). The CDR3 totals 18 residues. CDR1 KGHDR and CDR2 SFDVKD come from the germline V gene. Trimming took off 5 bases at V and 0 bases at J, with 20 bases between the two ends. CDR3: CATSASPGLLASTDTQYF. DNA for the CDR3: TGTGCCACCAGTGCCTCGCCGGGACTCCTAGCTAGCACAGATACGCAGTATTTT.

This chain connects TRBV19 to TRBJ2-7; the D gene is possibly TRBD1 (5 bases). Germline CDR1 is LNHDA and CDR2 is SQIVND (reference sequence). This CDR3 contains 14 residues. V was pared by 5 bases and J by 1 base, with 12 bases between. CDR3 bases: TGTGCCAGTAGTCAAGGCCACAGGTCCTACGAGCAGTACTTC. Its protein is CASSQGHRSYEQYF.